Listed here is a single TCR beta chain. This sample was included in a study of T cell changes during pregnancy in multiple sclerosis. Clones were read by immunoSEQ multiplex PCR, and TCRdb kept only the in-frame ones, dropping some. The sample yields about 53,000 clones, nearly 95% seen once. Sequences were derived from CD4+ T cells from peripheral blood mononuclear cells, sampled in the third trimester of pregnancy. The sequence was collected from a female donor with multiple sclerosis, enrolled in a pregnancy study.

In DNA, the CDR3 is TGTGCCAGCAGCAGGGGCCGAGGGAACACTGAAGCTTTCTTT. Protein product: CASSRGRGNTEAFF. The V and J genes are TRBV6-1 and TRBJ1-1; maybe TRBD1 (6 bases). The germline V and J ends were trimmed by 6 bases and 1 base, with 12 bases remaining between them. This CDR3 has 14 amino acids. Germline lookup yields CDR1 MNHNS and CDR2 SASEGT.